The 8 T cell receptor beta chains below all came from one sample that was sequenced in a study of blood T cell repertoires in COVID-19 (dated by TCRdb to the early 2020s). The receptor library was made with the immunoSEQ multiplex PCR assay. TCRdb took over this immuneACCESS table, retaining in-frame rearrangements with V and J assigned. Such tables are incomplete; in checked studies, under half of the missing clones stem from an unresolved V gene, and the remainder is unexplained. Present in this sample are 35,000 to 40,000 clones, around 84% of which were seen just once. The ten largest clones represent 12% to 15% of the sample. Material: peripheral blood. These receptors were obtained from a human donor in a cohort sampled during active COVID-19.

The chain carries TRBV10-1 and TRBJ1-5; 8 bases fit TRBD1. V dropped 2 bases and J dropped 6; count of bases not matched to a gene: 12. The CDR3 loop spans 17 amino acids. The V gene's germline CDR1 is WNHNN and CDR2 SYGVQD (reference sequence). The CDR3, as DNA: TGCGCCAGCAGTGAGCGTCAGGGGGCACGGTTGACTCAGCCCCAGCATTTT. This encodes CASSERQGARLTQPQHF.

This chain connects TRBV16 to TRBJ2-3, with D uncertain. Trimming pared 8 bases from V and 6 bases from J, leaving 18 bases between. The length of the CDR3 is 14 residues. Per germline, CDR1 KGHSY and CDR2 FQNENV. The CDR3 DNA sequence: TGTGCCAGCCGCACTTTCTCGACTCTTGATACGCAGTATTTT. This sequence encodes CASRTFSTLDTQYF.

The chain combines TRBV11-3 with TRBJ2-2; D unclear. This CDR3 is 11 amino acids long. In germline, CDR1 is SGHNT, CDR2 YENEEA. Trimming removed 2 bases at V and 8 bases at J, with 3 bases between. The CDR3 bases are TGTGCCAGCAGCTTATCGGGGGAGCTGTTTTTT. Translated, it gives CASSLSGELFF. The variable domain in full, completed from reference TRBV11-3 and TRBJ2-2, reads EAGVVQSPRYKIIEKKQPVAFWCNPISGHNTLYWYLQNLGQGPELLIRYENEEAVDDSQLPKDRFSAERLKGVDSTLKIQPAELGDSAVYLCASSLSGELFFGEGSRLTVL.

The chain carries TRBV10-3 and TRBJ1-1; TRBD1 matches at 7 bases. From germline, CDR1 is ENHRY and CDR2 SYGVKD. Germline trimming cut 4 bases from V and 2 bases from J; bases unmatched to any gene: 7. The CDR3 runs 15 residues. The CDR3 nucleotides read TGTGCCATCAGTGCCCGGACAGGCGTAAACACTGAAGCTTTCTTT. Its translation is CAISARTGVNTEAFF.

V is TRBV5-1 and J is TRBJ2-5; 9 bases align to TRBD2. The CDR3 has 16 amino acids. CDR1 SGHRS and CDR2 YFSETQ come from the germline V gene. V shed 0 bases and J 3 bases; nucleotides not matched to a gene: 6. CDR3: CASSLAALAGKETQYF. CDR3 DNA sequence: TGCGCCAGCAGCTTGGCGGCTCTAGCGGGGAAAGAGACCCAGTACTTC.

The chain uses TRBV9 and TRBJ2-7, with 8 bases lining up with TRBD2. Germline values: CDR1 SGDLS, CDR2 YYNGEE. The CDR3 runs to 16 residues. With V trimmed by 0 bases and J by 1 base, 6 bases remained unmatched. CDR3 sequence reads: CASSVAPQRGSYEQYF. CDR3 nucleotide sequence: TGTGCCAGCAGCGTAGCTCCACAGCGGGGGTCCTACGAGCAGTACTTC. Full variable domain (rest looked up from reference TRBV9 and TRBJ2-7): DSGVTQTPKHLITATGQRVTLRCSPRSGDLSVYWYQQSLDQGLQFLIQYYNGEERAKGNILERFSAQQFPDLHSELNLSSLELGDSALYFCASSVAPQRGSYEQYFGPGTRLTVT.

The chain joins TRBV7-3 to TRBJ2-4, with D tentatively TRBD1 (6 bases). Germline V CDR1 and CDR2: SGHTA, FQGTGA. CDR3 length equals 15 residues. V lost 0 bases, J lost 8 bases, and 14 bases lay in between. The CDR3 region is CASSLTAGGRDIQYF. The CDR3 coding sequence is TGTGCCAGCAGCTTAACGGCTGGGGGCCGAGACATTCAGTACTTC.

CDR3: CASSRSHRGAYGYTF. CDR3 nucleotides: TGTGCCAGCAGCCGCTCCCACCGGGGAGCTTATGGCTACACCTTC. This rearrangement joins TRBV3-1 (or the pseudogene TRBV3-2) to TRBJ1-2, with unresolved D. There are 15 residues in the CDR3. Germline V gene data show CDR1 as LGHDT and CDR2 as YNNKEL (reference sequence). The germline V and J ends were trimmed by 4 bases and 5 bases, with 17 bases remaining between them.